This T cell receptor (beta chain) was observed in a study of cytomegalovirus exposure and HLA in healthy donors (dated by TCRdb to 2015 to 2018). Turning to the overall study: According to a later analysis, the roughly 130 validation repertoires were produced on the same platform as the roughly 720 repertoires of the first cohort. The study aimed to test whether signatures of past pathogen exposure could be identified by cataloging public T cell receptors. Besides the first cohort of around 670 subjects, a separate validation cohort made up of some 110 different subjects was used. To predict cytomegalovirus infection status, the study combined high-throughput TCR immunosequencing, statistical association of individual TCRs with disease status, and machine learning. Study-wide findings and limitations: A few of the identified cytomegalovirus-associated TCR beta chains were confirmed in vitro to be specific for cytomegalovirus antigens. While some public TCRs were present in many individuals, most TCR sequences turned up only very rarely across donors. In the study, approximately 160 TCR beta chains were listed as associated with cytomegalovirus. All 120 or so repertoires were used to score co-occurrence in the validation cohort in a later analysis, because that analysis had no HLA typing for the cohort. The authors suggested that the approach could potentially be generalized to other disease states and immunological phenotypes. Cytomegalovirus status was reported to be diagnosed by the classifier with high specificity and sensitivity in both the original and validation cohorts. Subsequent analysis determined that TCRs grouped into clusters in the first cohort also showed a tendency toward co-occurrence across the roughly 120 validation repertoires, and roughly 94% of cluster scores exceeded 0.

On this clone itself: There is no known antigen for this receptor. Per-base quality was not reported, and no clone a single base away is much larger than it.

The library was generated by the immunoSEQ multiplex PCR assay. Concerning the study's data processing: A statistical classification framework was built for diagnosing cytomegalovirus status from the catalog of TCR beta chain sequences. TCRdb limited this immuneACCESS table to in-frame rearrangements with V and J called. A share of clones is missing; checked studies link under half to unresolved V genes, and the rest is unexplained. V, J and clone size reflect that table, while D and trimming were determined from the DNA. For this sample the table gives 100,000 to 150,000 clones, of which roughly 89% were detected only once. Jointly, the top ten make up 1% to 1.4% of the sample. Separate from the approximately 690-subject first cohort, the validation cohort of roughly 120 subjects was the group to which the donors belonged. The germline ends are 16 bases apart after V is trimmed by 5 bases and J by 5 bases. CDR1 PRHDT and CDR2 FYEKMQ are derived from the germline V gene (reference sequence). The CDR3 goes from the cysteine to the phenylalanine over 15 residues. Only the CDR3 region is kept as DNA, spanning 45 bases read in frame from base 1.

The chain joins TRBV13 to TRBJ2-1; the D gene cannot be named for sure. The source material was PBMCs. The origin of this receptor is a woman under 30 in good health and CMV-seronegative. The bases read TGTGCCAGCAGCACTCCTTCCTCGCCACACAATGAGCAGTTCTTC. Translated, it gives CASSTPSSPHNEQFF.